This entry is about one T cell receptor (beta chain). This receptor's antigen is unknown. Per-base quality was not reported, and no clone a single base away is much larger than it. In the paper's terms, the treatment or condition label means: in vitro stimulation with specific CMV peptide epitopes to enrich CMV-specific T cells. These data are taken from a study of T cell repertoires in cytomegalovirus infection (dated by TCRdb to between 2018 and 2020). Some background on the complete study: Peptide stimulations targeted recently identified HLA-C-restricted CMV epitopes, whose presentation resists viral immunomodulation, together with well-studied HLA-B-restricted epitopes. Donor HLA type was relevant to the analysis, because carriage of CMV infection together with the matching HLA type was indicated by public TCR beta signatures. The paper as a whole reports these results and caveats: Carriers of CMV infection plus the relevant HLA type were discriminated by the cumulative frequency of public TCR beta family members in the study cohort and in an independent roughly 340-donor cohort. The ex vivo response was dominated by HLA-C-restricted CMV-specific TCR beta clonotypes, which also provided the single most frequent clonotype in two of eight donors.

Sequencing relied on an Illumina HiSeq 1500. TCRdb's own reprocessing of the public reads used fastp at Q25 and MiXCR and kept productive beta chains. Duplicate CDR3 protein sequences are folded into a single record with the most common DNA and genes. For this sample the table gives about a million distinct CDR3 sequences, of which approximately 30% were detected only once. Over 10% of the sample rests with the top ten. The CDR3, from cysteine to phenylalanine, totals 13 residues. Of all the DNA, just the CDR3 is kept, 39 bases in frame from base 1. From the germline V gene, CDR1 is MGHRA and CDR2 is YSYEKL. Relative to germline, V is 5 bases shorter and J is 7 bases shorter, with 14 bases between their ends.

The source was cultured CD8+ T cells from PBMCs, collected from culture after CMV antigen stimulation. The receptor comes from a human donor in good health (CMV status not recorded). Some clones in this sample may be carry-over from other donors' samples. The rearrangement combines TRBV4-1 with TRBJ1-1; a tentative D call is TRBD1 (5 bases match). CDR3 loop: CASSGASPGEAFF. Read as DNA, the sequence is TGCGCCAGCAGCGGGGCCAGTCCGGGTGAAGCTTTCTTT.